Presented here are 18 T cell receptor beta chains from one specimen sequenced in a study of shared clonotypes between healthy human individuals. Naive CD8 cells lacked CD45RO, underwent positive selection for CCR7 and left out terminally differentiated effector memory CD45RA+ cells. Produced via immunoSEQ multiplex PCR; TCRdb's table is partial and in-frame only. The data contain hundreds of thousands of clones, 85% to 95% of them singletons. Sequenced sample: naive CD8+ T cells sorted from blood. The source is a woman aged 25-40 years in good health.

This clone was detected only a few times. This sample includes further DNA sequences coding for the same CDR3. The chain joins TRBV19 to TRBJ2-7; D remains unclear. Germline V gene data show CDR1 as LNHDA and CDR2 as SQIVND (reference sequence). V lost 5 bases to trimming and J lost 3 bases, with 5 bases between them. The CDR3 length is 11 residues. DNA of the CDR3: TGTGCCAGTAGTTTGGGCTACGAGCAGTACTTC. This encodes CASSLGYEQYF.

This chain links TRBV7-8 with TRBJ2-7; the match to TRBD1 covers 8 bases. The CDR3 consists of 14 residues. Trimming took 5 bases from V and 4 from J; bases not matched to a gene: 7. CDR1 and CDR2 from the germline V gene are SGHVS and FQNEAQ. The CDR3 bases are TGTGCCAGCAGCCCAGGACAGGGAATATACGAGCAGTACTTC. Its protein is CASSPGQGIYEQYF.

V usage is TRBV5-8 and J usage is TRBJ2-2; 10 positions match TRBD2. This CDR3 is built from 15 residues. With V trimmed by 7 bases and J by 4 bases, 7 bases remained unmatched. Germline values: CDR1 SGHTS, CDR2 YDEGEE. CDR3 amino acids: CASGGSGRSTGELFF. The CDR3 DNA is TGTGCCAGCGGCGGTAGCGGGAGGTCCACCGGGGAGCTGTTTTTT.

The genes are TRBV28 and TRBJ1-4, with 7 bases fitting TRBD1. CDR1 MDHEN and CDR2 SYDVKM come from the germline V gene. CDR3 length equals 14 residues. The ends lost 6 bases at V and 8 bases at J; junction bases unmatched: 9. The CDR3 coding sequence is TGTGCCAGCAGCCCAGCCACAGGGGTCGAAAAACTGTTTTTT. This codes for CASSPATGVEKLFF. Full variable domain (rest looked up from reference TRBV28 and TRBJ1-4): DVKVTQSSRYLVKRTGEKVFLECVQDMDHENMFWYRQDPGLGLRLIYFSYDVKMKEKGDIPEGYSVSREKKERFSLILESASTNQTSMYLCASSPATGVEKLFFGSGTQLSVL.

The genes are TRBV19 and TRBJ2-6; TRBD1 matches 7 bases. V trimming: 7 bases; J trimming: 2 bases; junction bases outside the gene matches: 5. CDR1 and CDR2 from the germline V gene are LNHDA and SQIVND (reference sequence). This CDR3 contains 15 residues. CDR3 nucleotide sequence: TGTGCCAGTACCCGAGACAGGGCTGGGGCCAACGTCCTGACTTTC. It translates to CASTRDRAGANVLTF.

CDR3 DNA sequence: TGTGCCAGCAGCGCACCCGGGACCCAGTGGGCTGAAGCTTTCTTT. Its translation: CASSAPGTQWAEAFF. The V and J genes are TRBV7-8 and TRBJ1-1, with a tentative D call TRBD1 (5 bases). This CDR3 is 15 amino acids long. V dropped 5 bases and J dropped 6 bases, with 19 bases sitting between them. Germline assignment: CDR1 SGHVS and CDR2 FQNEAQ.

In DNA form, the CDR3 reads TGTGCCAGCAGTTTAACGGAAACTGGAAACACCATATATTTT. Its translation: CASSLTETGNTIYF. The chain couples TRBV28 to TRBJ1-3, with D unresolved. Trimming took 2 bases from V and 2 from J, leaving 7 bases between them. CDR1 is MDHEN, CDR2 SYDVKM, per germline. The CDR3 has 14 residues. Full variable domain (missing parts from reference TRBV28 and TRBJ1-3): DVKVTQSSRYLVKRTGEKVFLECVQDMDHENMFWYRQDPGLGLRLIYFSYDVKMKEKGDIPEGYSVSREKKERFSLILESASTNQTSMYLCASSLTETGNTIYFGEGSWLTVV.

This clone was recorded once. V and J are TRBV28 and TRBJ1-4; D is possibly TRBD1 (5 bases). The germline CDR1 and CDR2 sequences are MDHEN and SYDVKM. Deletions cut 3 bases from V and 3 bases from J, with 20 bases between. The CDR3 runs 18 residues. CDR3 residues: CASSFVHETGPANEKLFF. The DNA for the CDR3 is TGTGCCAGCAGTTTTGTTCACGAAACAGGTCCTGCTAATGAAAAACTGTTTTTT.

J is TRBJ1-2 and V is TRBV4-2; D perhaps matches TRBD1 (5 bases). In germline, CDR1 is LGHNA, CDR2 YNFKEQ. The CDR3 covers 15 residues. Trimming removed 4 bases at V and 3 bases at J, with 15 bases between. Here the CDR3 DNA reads TGTGCCAGCAGCCTGCTACCCCAGGGTGACTATGGCTACACCTTC. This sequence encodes CASSLLPQGDYGYTF.

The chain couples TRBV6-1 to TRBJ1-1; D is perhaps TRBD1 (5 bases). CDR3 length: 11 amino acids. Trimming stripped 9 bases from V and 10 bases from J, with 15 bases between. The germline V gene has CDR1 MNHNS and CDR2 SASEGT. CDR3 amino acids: CASFGGVVAFF. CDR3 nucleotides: TGTGCCAGTTTCGGGGGAGTTGTAGCTTTCTTT.

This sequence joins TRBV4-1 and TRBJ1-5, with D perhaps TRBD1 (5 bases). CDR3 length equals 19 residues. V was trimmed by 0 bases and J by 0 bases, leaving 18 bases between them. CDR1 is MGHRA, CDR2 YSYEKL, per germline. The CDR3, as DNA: TGCGCCAGCAGCCAAGATCCGGGGCTCGTCGATTATAGCAATCAGCCCCAGCATTTT. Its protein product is CASSQDPGLVDYSNQPQHF.

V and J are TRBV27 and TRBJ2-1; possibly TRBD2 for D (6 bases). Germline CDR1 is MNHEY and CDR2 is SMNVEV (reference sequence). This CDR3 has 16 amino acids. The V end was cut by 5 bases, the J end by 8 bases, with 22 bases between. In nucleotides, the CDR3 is TGTGCCAGCAGTCCTGGGACTCCCGAGAGTTTCTATGAGCAGTTCTTC. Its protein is CASSPGTPESFYEQFF.

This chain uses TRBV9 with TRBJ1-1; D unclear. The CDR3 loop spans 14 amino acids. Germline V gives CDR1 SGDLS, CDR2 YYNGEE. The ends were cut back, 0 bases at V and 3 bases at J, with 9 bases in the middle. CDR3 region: CASSVGREDTEAFF. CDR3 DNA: TGTGCCAGCAGCGTAGGTAGGGAGGACACTGAAGCTTTCTTT.

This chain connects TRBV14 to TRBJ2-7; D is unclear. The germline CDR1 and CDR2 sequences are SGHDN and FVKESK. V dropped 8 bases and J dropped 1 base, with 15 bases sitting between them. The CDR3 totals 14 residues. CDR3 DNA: TGTGCCAGCTCTATCGAGACCTGGTCCTACGAGCAGTACTTC. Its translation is CASSIETWSYEQYF.

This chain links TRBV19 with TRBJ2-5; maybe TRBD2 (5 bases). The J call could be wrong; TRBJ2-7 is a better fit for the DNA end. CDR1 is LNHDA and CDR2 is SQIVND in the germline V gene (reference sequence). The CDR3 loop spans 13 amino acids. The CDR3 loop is CASSFQLAYEQYF. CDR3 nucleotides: TGTGCCAGTAGTTTCCAACTAGCCTACGAGCAGTACTTC.

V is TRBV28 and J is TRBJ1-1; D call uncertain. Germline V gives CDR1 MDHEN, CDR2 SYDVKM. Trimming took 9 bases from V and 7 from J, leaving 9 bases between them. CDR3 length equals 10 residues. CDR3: CASGGSEAFF. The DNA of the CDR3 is TGTGCCAGTGGCGGGAGTGAAGCTTTCTTT.

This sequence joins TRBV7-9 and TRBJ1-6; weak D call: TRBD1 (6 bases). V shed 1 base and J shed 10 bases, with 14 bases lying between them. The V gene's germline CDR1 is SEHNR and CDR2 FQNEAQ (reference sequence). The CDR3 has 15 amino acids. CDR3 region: CASSLVAGAGSPLHF. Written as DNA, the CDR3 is TGTGCCAGCAGCTTAGTGGCGGGGGCCGGGTCACCCCTCCACTTT.

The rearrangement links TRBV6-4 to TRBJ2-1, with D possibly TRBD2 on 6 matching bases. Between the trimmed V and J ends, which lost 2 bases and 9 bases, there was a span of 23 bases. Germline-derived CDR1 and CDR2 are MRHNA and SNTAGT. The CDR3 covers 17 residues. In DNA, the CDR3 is TGTGCCAGCAGTGACCGGGGCGGCGGGGCCGAGGGAAGTGAGCAGTTCTTC. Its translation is CASSDRGGGAEGSEQFF.